This T cell receptor (beta chain) was recovered during a study of blood T cell repertoires in COVID-19. Study-wide context: Sites across the United States, Italy and Spain contributed samples from acute and convalescent COVID-19. T cells, B-cell-depleted T cells, or PBMCs supplied cDNA or gDNA.

Some clones are missing from TCRdb's copy, which holds only in-frame ones; the method was immunoSEQ multiplex PCR. This table has about 74,000 clones, around nine tenths appearing once. The CDR3 has 13 amino acids. Per germline, CDR1 SGHNT and CDR2 YENEEA. The V end lost 5 bases, the J end lost 4 bases, and 10 bases lay between the germline ends. The V and J genes are TRBV11-3 and TRBJ2-3; D uncertain. The sequence was collected from a man aged 65 to 79 with active or convalescent COVID-19. Sequenced material: peripheral blood. CDR3 sequence: CASSMMSPDTQYF. The CDR3 DNA follows: TGTGCCAGCAGCATGATGAGCCCAGATACGCAGTATTTT.